This TCR beta chain appears in the sequencing data of a study of shared clonotypes between healthy human individuals. CDR1 and CDR2 from the germline V gene are SGHTA and FQGNSA. V was pared by 8 bases and J by 6 bases, with 12 bases between. The CDR3 is 12 amino acids. Note on this clone: Its target is not known.

Study findings and constraints: Sampling was confined to blood; repertoires within tissues likely differ.

Only in-frame clones appear in the TCRdb table, and some are missing; sequencing was by immunoSEQ multiplex PCR. The table lists 600,000 to 750,000 clones, 55% to 75% of them singletons. The chain is built from TRBV7-2 and TRBJ2-3, with D unclear. The sample taken for sequencing was memory CD4+ T cells sorted from blood. Subset reported: CD45RA-negative fraction. The receptor comes from a woman in her 30s in good health. The CDR3 nucleotides are TGTGCCAGCCGGACCGGTCCGGATACGCAGTATTTT. It codes for CASRTGPDTQYF.